These 21 T cell receptor beta chains share one sample of origin, sequenced in a study of cytomegalovirus exposure and HLA in healthy donors. Produced via immunoSEQ multiplex PCR; TCRdb's table is partial and in-frame only. This sample has about 200,000 clones, with 70% to 90% found just once. Material: PBMCs. The receptors derive from a woman younger than 30 in good health and CMV-seronegative.

This clone is a singleton in its sample. This chain's CDR3 is CASSHASGTMNTEAFF. Here the CDR3 DNA reads TGTGCCAGCAGCCATGCGTCAGGCACCATGAACACTGAAGCTTTCTTT. The genes are TRBV14 and TRBJ1-1; D unresolved. The CDR3 sequence is 16 residues long. Germline V gene data show CDR1 as SGHDN and CDR2 as FVKESK. The germline V and J ends were trimmed by 3 bases and 0 bases, with 14 bases remaining between them.

The gene calls are TRBV2 and TRBJ1-1; maybe TRBD1 (6 bases). Trimming pared 6 bases from V and 0 bases from J, leaving 11 bases between. There are 14 residues in the CDR3. Per the germline V gene, CDR1 is SNHLY and CDR2 is FYNNEI. The CDR3 reads CASRFRGLNTEAFF. The DNA of the CDR3 is TGTGCCAGCAGGTTCAGGGGATTGAACACTGAAGCTTTCTTT.

V usage is TRBV4-2 and J usage is TRBJ2-1; a weak D match, TRBD1 (6 bases). Trimming pared 0 bases from V and 9 bases from J, leaving 18 bases between. CDR1 is LGHNA, CDR2 YNFKEQ, per germline. This CDR3 is 16 amino acids long. The CDR3 spells CASSQDAYGTRGEQFF. The CDR3 nucleotides read TGTGCCAGCAGCCAAGACGCGTACGGGACAAGAGGTGAGCAGTTCTTC.

The gene calls are TRBV19 and TRBJ1-3; 7 bases fit TRBD1. The germline V gene encodes CDR1 LNHDA and CDR2 SQIVND (reference sequence). V gave up 6 bases and J gave up 2 bases; unmatched junction bases: 1. The CDR3 is 13 amino acids. The chain's CDR3 is CASSRGTGNTIYF. The CDR3 nucleotides are TGTGCCAGTAGCAGGGGGACTGGAAACACCATATATTTT.

The V gene is TRBV5-4, the J gene TRBJ2-3; 10 nucleotides line up with TRBD1. The V gene's germline CDR1 is SGHNT and CDR2 YYREEE (reference sequence). This CDR3 spans 16 amino acids. V was pared by 2 bases and J by 2 bases, with 5 bases of the junction left unmatched. This CDR3 is CASSFRQGAFTDTQYF. In DNA form, the CDR3 reads TGTGCCAGCAGCTTCCGACAGGGGGCATTCACAGATACGCAGTATTTT.

The chain combines TRBV15 with TRBJ1-5, with D unresolved. Per the germline V gene, CDR1 is LNHNV and CDR2 is YYDKDF (reference sequence). CDR3 length: 13 residues. Trimming pared 4 bases from V and 4 bases from J, leaving 8 bases between. The CDR3 DNA reads as TGTGCCACCAGCATGGCCCGAAATCAGCCCCAGCATTTT. This sequence encodes CATSMARNQPQHF.

The rearrangement joins TRBV7-2 to TRBJ1-1; a weak D match, TRBD1 (5 bases). V lost 5 bases and J 4 bases, leaving 11 bases between the germline ends. There are 13 residues in the CDR3. Looked up from germline, CDR1 is SGHTA and CDR2 is FQGNSA. The CDR3 region has the DNA TGTGCCAGCAGCCGAGACAGTATCACTGAAGCTTTCTTT. It encodes CASSRDSITEAFF.

CDR3 sequence reads: CASSLGLAGEKETQYF. The CDR3, as DNA: TGTGCCAGCAGTTTAGGACTAGCGGGAGAAAAGGAGACCCAGTACTTC. This chain links TRBV28 with TRBJ2-5, with 13 positions matching TRBD2. Trimming at V came to 2 bases and at J to 5 bases, leaving 5 bases not matched to a gene. The CDR3 extends over 16 amino acids. Germline CDR1 and CDR2: MDHEN and SYDVKM.

CDR3 sequence reads: CASSAVGDNQPQHF. CDR3 nucleotides: TGTGCCAGCAGTGCGGTCGGTGACAATCAGCCCCAGCATTTT. The chain recombines TRBV27 with TRBJ1-5; unclear D gene. Looked up from germline, CDR1 is MNHEY and CDR2 is SMNVEV (reference sequence). The V and J ends lost 5 bases and 3 bases respectively, with 11 bases between them. The CDR3 has 14 amino acids.

This clone was counted between two and nine times. The chain carries TRBV10-2 and TRBJ2-7; no definite D call. The V gene lost 8 bases and the J gene lost 5 bases, with 13 bases spanning the gap. Germline CDR1 reads WSHSY; CDR2 reads SAAADI. This CDR3 spans 12 amino acids. The chain's CDR3 is CASGPSPNEQYF. The CDR3 region has the DNA TGCGCCAGCGGCCCTTCTCCAAACGAGCAGTACTTC.

The chain joins TRBV5-4 to TRBJ2-7; 14 nucleotides align to TRBD2. The V gene end was trimmed by 0 bases and the J gene end by 3 bases; junction bases not matched to a gene: 5. CDR1 and CDR2 from the germline V gene are SGHNT and YYREEE (reference sequence). The CDR3 loop spans 17 amino acids. CDR3 amino acids: CASSLDLGLAGDYEQYF. As DNA, the CDR3 is TGTGCCAGCAGCTTGGACCTGGGACTAGCGGGGGACTACGAGCAGTACTTC.

The chain has TRBV19 and TRBJ1-2, with a possible D match to TRBD1 (5 bases). The germline gives CDR1 LNHDA, CDR2 SQIVND (reference sequence). This CDR3 comprises 12 residues. V lost 7 bases, J lost 4 bases, and 10 bases lay in between. The CDR3 DNA follows: TGTGCCAGTACCCCGGGGGGCTATGGCTACACCTTC. Translated, it gives CASTPGGYGYTF.

The CDR3 nucleotides read TGTGCCAGCAGTTTGCGGGGAGCTAACTATGGCTACACCTTC. Translating gives CASSLRGANYGYTF. The V gene is TRBV6-5, the J gene TRBJ1-2; no firm D call. The CDR3 consists of 14 residues. V dropped 4 bases and J dropped 0 bases, with 9 bases sitting between them. Per germline, CDR1 MNHEY and CDR2 SVGAGI.

J is TRBJ2-3 and V is TRBV7-3; 7 bases are a match to TRBD2. The CDR3 contains 16 residues. V was clipped by 5 bases and J by 0 bases; unmatched bases: 8. The germline V gene encodes CDR1 SGHTA and CDR2 FQGTGA. The CDR3 sequence: CASSPTGGESTDTQYF. The CDR3 DNA sequence: TGTGCCAGCAGCCCTACTGGGGGGGAAAGCACAGATACGCAGTATTTT.

The CDR3 reads CAIQDRHGGNTIYF. The CDR3 nucleotides are TGTGCCATACAGGACAGGCACGGCGGAAACACCATATATTTT. The chain combines TRBV6-1 with TRBJ1-3; 7 nucleotides match TRBD1. The CDR3 consists of 14 residues. Germline V gene lookup returns CDR1 MNHNS and CDR2 SASEGT. Trimming at V came to 10 bases and at J to 4 bases, leaving 10 bases not matched to a gene.

The chain recombines TRBV7-6 with TRBJ2-1; 11 bases line up with TRBD2. Germline assignment: CDR1 SGHVS and CDR2 FNYEAQ. Losses at the gene ends were 5 bases for V and 3 bases for J; bases not matched to a gene: 9. The CDR3 is made up of 17 amino acids. The CDR3 DNA reads as TGTGCCAGCAGCCTCACTAGCGGGAGAAGGGACTACAATGAGCAGTTCTTC. Amino acid sequence: CASSLTSGRRDYNEQFF. Complete variable domain (other parts from reference TRBV7-6 and TRBJ2-1): GAGVSQSPRYKVTKRGQDVALRCDPISGHVSLYWYRQALGQGPEFLTYFNYEAQQDKSGLPNDRFSAERPEGSISTLTIQRTEQRDSAMYRCASSLTSGRRDYNEQFFGPGTRLTVL.

This chain uses TRBV4-1 with TRBJ2-5, with 16 bases lining up with TRBD2. J lost 13 bases, V lost 3 bases, and 5 bases had no gene match. CDR3 size: 14 residues. Germline values: CDR1 MGHRA, CDR2 YSYEKL. CDR3: CASSQGLAGGPVYF. The CDR3 DNA reads TGCGCCAGCAGCCAGGGACTAGCGGGAGGGCCTGTGTACTTC.

The V gene is TRBV13, the J gene TRBJ1-2; D is perhaps TRBD1 (6 bases). There are 14 residues in the CDR3. Germline-derived CDR1 and CDR2 are PRHDT and FYEKMQ (reference sequence). V was trimmed by 5 bases and J by 1 base, leaving 11 bases between them. This chain's CDR3 is CASSPDRFNYGYTF. The CDR3 bases are TGTGCCAGCAGCCCCGACAGGTTTAACTATGGCTACACCTTC.

The V and J genes are TRBV29-1 and TRBJ2-1; TRBD2 matches at 16 bases. The V gene's germline CDR1 is SQVTM and CDR2 ANQGSEA. The CDR3 has 17 amino acids. V was clipped by 2 bases and J by 8 bases; unmatched bases: 9. CDR3 nucleotides: TGCAGCGTTGAACATACCGGGACTAGCGGGAGGGCCTATGAGCAGTTCTTC. Translation gives CSVEHTGTSGRAYEQFF.

The CDR3 sequence is CASSLTGDGTQYF. CDR3 nucleotides: TGTGCCAGCAGCCTTACAGGTGACGGGACCCAGTACTTC. This chain connects TRBV4-2 to TRBJ2-5, with a tentative D call TRBD1 (5 bases). Germline CDR1 LGHNA, CDR2 YNFKEQ. V was clipped by 4 bases and J by 7 bases, with 13 bases between them. CDR3 length: 13 amino acids.

This clone was detected only once. The chain joins TRBV10-1 to TRBJ2-5, with TRBD1 matching 8 bases. Germline trimming cut 1 base from V and 4 bases from J; bases unmatched to any gene: 8. From germline, CDR1 is WNHNN and CDR2 SYGVQD (reference sequence). This CDR3 spans 16 amino acids. The CDR3 DNA follows: TGCGCCAGCAGTGAGTATAAACAGGGGGTCTCAGAGACCCAGTACTTC. Protein product: CASSEYKQGVSETQYF.